One and the same sample provided the 18 T cell receptor beta chains below, sequenced in a study of PD-L1 blockade in urothelial cancer. Repertoires were generated with immunoSEQ multiplex PCR, while TCRdb's copy carries only in-frame clones and drops some. The sample contains 40,000 or so clones, 80% to 90% of which appear only once. Noted time point: pretreatment peripheral blood. The material was PBMCs, obtained around atezolizumab (anti-PD-L1) treatment. These receptors came from a man in his 60s with urothelial cancer.

This chain uses TRBV9 with TRBJ1-2, with 8 bases lining up with TRBD1. The germline V gene has CDR1 SGDLS and CDR2 YYNGEE. CDR3 size: 14 residues. V dropped 5 bases and J dropped 6; count of bases not matched to a gene: 9. The CDR3: CASSSPRGRDGYTF. CDR3 sequence (DNA): TGTGCCAGCAGTTCCCCCAGGGGGCGGGATGGCTACACCTTC.

The chain couples TRBV9 to TRBJ2-3, with D possibly matching TRBD2 (6 bases). Trimming shortened V by 0 bases and J by 5 bases, and 10 bases separated the two germline ends. The CDR3 is made up of 14 amino acids. Germline CDR1 reads SGDLS; CDR2 reads YYNGEE. In DNA form, the CDR3 reads TGTGCCAGCAGCGTAGAAATCGGGGGAGATACGCAGTATTTT. Translated: CASSVEIGGDTQYF.

The chain carries TRBV13 and TRBJ1-1; no reliable D call. The ends were cut back, 5 bases at V and 4 bases at J, with 14 bases in the middle. Germline V lookup: CDR1 PRHDT, CDR2 FYEKMQ (reference sequence). This CDR3 is 14 amino acids long. CDR3 nucleotides: TGTGCCAGCAGCGCGCTACGGAGTGGCACTGAAGCTTTCTTT. Protein sequence: CASSALRSGTEAFF.

In its sample, this clone was seen a few times. The chain recombines TRBV15 with TRBJ2-3; D possibly corresponds to TRBD2 (7 bases). This CDR3 is built from 16 residues. Trimming took off 3 bases at V and 3 bases at J, with 16 bases between the two ends. The V gene's germline CDR1 is LNHNV and CDR2 YYDKDF (reference sequence). The CDR3 nucleotides read TGTGCCACCAGCAGGGAGGGGGGGAGAGAGACAGATACGCAGTATTTT. This encodes CATSREGGRETDTQYF.

This rearrangement joins TRBV19 to TRBJ2-4; TRBD2 aligns across 8 bases. V was pared by 0 bases and J by 7 bases, with 2 bases of the junction left unmatched. CDR3 size: 14 residues. Looked up from germline, CDR1 is LNHDA and CDR2 is SQIVND (reference sequence). For the CDR3, the DNA is TGTGCCAGTAGTATAGAGCGGGGGGTCAACATTCAGTACTTC. Its protein is CASSIERGVNIQYF.

This clone was counted a single time. The V gene is TRBV27, the J gene TRBJ2-1; 10 bases agree with TRBD2. Trimming took 3 bases from V and 8 from J; bases not matched to a gene: 7. This CDR3 region has 15 residues. The germline V gene has CDR1 MNHEY and CDR2 SMNVEV (reference sequence). CDR3 sequence: CASSLGLAGVHEQFF. For the CDR3, the DNA is TGTGCCAGCAGTTTGGGGCTAGCGGGGGTCCATGAGCAGTTCTTC.

V usage is TRBV11-2 and J usage is TRBJ1-4, with 7 bases aligning to TRBD1. From germline, CDR1 is SGHAT and CDR2 FQNNGV. J was trimmed by 5 bases and V by 4 bases; bases with no gene match: 7. There are 15 residues in the CDR3. The CDR3 is CASSSRQGGNEKLFF. The CDR3 coding sequence is TGTGCCAGCAGCTCCCGACAGGGTGGGAATGAAAAACTGTTTTTT.

The rearrangement joins TRBV29-1 to TRBJ2-3, with D perhaps TRBD1 (5 bases). The CDR3 contains 13 residues. The V end was cut by 0 bases, the J end by 8 bases, with 12 bases between. CDR1 and CDR2 (germline): SQVTM, ANQGSEA. The CDR3 region is CSVEDPPQGTQYF. In DNA, the CDR3 is TGCAGCGTTGAAGATCCTCCCCAGGGTACGCAGTATTTT.

This clone occurred once. This chain links TRBV6-5 with TRBJ1-1; D unresolved. Trimming shortened V by 6 bases and J by 0 bases, and 11 bases separated the two germline ends. Germline CDR1 is MNHEY and CDR2 is SVGAGI. This CDR3 has 14 residues. DNA of the CDR3: TGTGCCAGCAGAACGCACAGCATGAACACTGAAGCTTTCTTT. This sequence encodes CASRTHSMNTEAFF.

The gene calls are TRBV28 and TRBJ1-2; 7 nucleotides agree with TRBD1. J gave up 7 bases and V 8 bases, and 19 bases lay outside the gene matches. This CDR3 has 16 amino acids. CDR1 is MDHEN, CDR2 SYDVKM, per germline. This chain's CDR3 is CASGETGRARIGGYTF. DNA for the CDR3: TGTGCCAGCGGAGAGACAGGGCGGGCCCGTATTGGTGGCTACACCTTC.

This clone came up a few times. The chain has TRBV28 and TRBJ2-2; possibly TRBD2 for D (5 bases). Trimming left V 3 bases short and J 1 base short, with 6 bases between. The length of the CDR3 is 14 residues. Germline CDR1 and CDR2: MDHEN and SYDVKM. CDR3 sequence reads: CASSFRGNTGELFF. As DNA, the CDR3 is TGTGCCAGCAGTTTTCGGGGGAACACCGGGGAGCTGTTTTTT. The entire variable domain, with the rest obtained from reference TRBV28 and TRBJ2-2, is as follows: DVKVTQSSRYLVKRTGEKVFLECVQDMDHENMFWYRQDPGLGLRLIYFSYDVKMKEKGDIPEGYSVSREKKERFSLILESASTNQTSMYLCASSFRGNTGELFFGEGSRLTVL.

The genes are TRBV5-1 and TRBJ2-7; tentatively, D is TRBD1 (6 bases). V lost 1 base, J lost 7 bases, and 15 bases lay in between. The CDR3 length is 14 residues. Germline-derived CDR1 and CDR2 are SGHRS and YFSETQ. The CDR3 protein is CASSLTTGLGEQYF. Here the CDR3 DNA reads TGCGCCAGCAGCTTGACGACAGGACTGGGGGAGCAGTACTTC.

A note on this clone: One junction end does not reproduce the germline sequence, and a read error may be involved. The CDR3 sequence is CASGLIGRERQYF. CDR3 nucleotide sequence: TGTGCCAGCGGTTTAATAGGGAGAGAACGGCAGTACTTC. The chain carries TRBV28 and TRBJ2-7; TRBD2 might be the D (5 bases). Germline loops: CDR1 MDHEN, CDR2 SYDVKM. The CDR3 is made up of 13 amino acids. Filled out from reference TRBV28 and TRBJ2-7, the complete variable domain reads DVKVTQSSRYLVKRTGEKVFLECVQDMDHENMFWYRQDPGLGLRLIYFSYDVKMKEKGDIPEGYSVSREKKERFSLILESASTNQTSMYLCASGLIGRERQYFGPGTRLTVT.

This chain links TRBV6-6 with TRBJ2-5, with a possible D match to TRBD1 (6 bases). CDR3 length: 13 residues. Per the germline V gene, CDR1 is MNHNY and CDR2 is SVGAGI (reference sequence). Trimming removed 4 bases from V and 6 bases from J, with 12 bases in between. In DNA form, the CDR3 reads TGTGCCAGCAGTTCCCAGGGGACAAAGACCCAGTACTTC. It is translated as CASSSQGTKTQYF.

The V call is TRBV11-3, the J call TRBJ2-2; 11 bases match TRBD2. Trimming removed 0 bases from V and 6 bases from J; junction bases left unmatched: 9. Per the germline V gene, CDR1 is SGHNT and CDR2 is YENEEA. There are 18 residues in the CDR3. CDR3 region: CASSLEGTSGSLSGELFF. The CDR3 nucleotides read TGTGCCAGCAGCTTAGAAGGGACTAGCGGCTCCCTGTCCGGGGAGCTGTTTTTT. The full variable domain, completed using reference TRBV11-3 and TRBJ2-2, is EAGVVQSPRYKIIEKKQPVAFWCNPISGHNTLYWYLQNLGQGPELLIRYENEEAVDDSQLPKDRFSAERLKGVDSTLKIQPAELGDSAVYLCASSLEGTSGSLSGELFFGEGSRLTVL.

The chain joins TRBV7-6 to TRBJ2-1; the match to TRBD1 covers 7 bases. This CDR3 comprises 15 residues. V shed 5 bases and J 7 bases; nucleotides not matched to a gene: 11. Germline assignment: CDR1 SGHVS and CDR2 FNYEAQ. CDR3 in DNA: TGTGCCAGCAGCCCACGACAGGGAGTGCAAAATGAGCAGTTCTTC. It translates to CASSPRQGVQNEQFF.

V gene TRBV6-1 combines with J gene TRBJ2-7; TRBD1 might be the D (6 bases). Germline CDR1 MNHNS, CDR2 SASEGT. The germline V and J ends were trimmed by 4 bases and 2 bases, with 12 bases remaining between them. The CDR3 consists of 14 residues. The CDR3 DNA reads TGTGCCAGCAGTGGAGGTCAGGGGACCTACGAGCAGTACTTC. Translation gives CASSGGQGTYEQYF.

The chain has TRBV5-6 and TRBJ2-1, with D unclear. V lost 2 bases and J 9 bases, leaving 6 bases between the germline ends. Per germline, CDR1 SGHDT and CDR2 YYEEEE. This CDR3 spans 11 amino acids. DNA for the CDR3: TGTGCCAGCAGCTTCACCGGTGAGCAGTTCTTC. Translated: CASSFTGEQFF. Full variable domain (remainder filled in from reference TRBV5-6 and TRBJ2-1): DAGVTQSPTHLIKTRGQQVTLRCSPKSGHDTVSWYQQALGQGPQFIFQYYEEEERQRGNFPDRFSGHQFPNYSSELNVNALLLGDSALYLCASSFTGEQFFGPGTRLTVL.